This TCR beta chain is from a study of T cell responses to AZD1222 COVID-19 vaccine. Study details: Second-dose groups at about 4 or about 12 weeks were pooled.

Assay used: immunoSEQ multiplex PCR; TCRdb lists only in-frame clones, some missing. The data show fewer than 110,000 clones, about nine tenths seen once. Germline CDR1 is ENHRY and CDR2 is SYGVKD. This CDR3 spans 14 amino acids. Trimming cost V 6 bases and J 5 bases, with 16 bases left between them. Note on this clone: Its specificity is not known.

Study findings and constraints: Vaccination with two AZD1222 doses was followed by a rise in Spike-specific TCR breadth and depth. Among those given AZD1222, only six or seven were seropositive at baseline.

The chain combines TRBV10-3 with TRBJ1-2, with D possibly TRBD1 on 5 matching bases. The sequence was obtained from an adult in good health. This material consisted of peripheral blood, taken on day 0 of AZD1222 vaccination. The CDR3 nucleotides read TGTGCCATCAGCACCAACGGGGCCGGATATGGCTACACCTTC. Amino acids: CAISTNGAGYGYTF.